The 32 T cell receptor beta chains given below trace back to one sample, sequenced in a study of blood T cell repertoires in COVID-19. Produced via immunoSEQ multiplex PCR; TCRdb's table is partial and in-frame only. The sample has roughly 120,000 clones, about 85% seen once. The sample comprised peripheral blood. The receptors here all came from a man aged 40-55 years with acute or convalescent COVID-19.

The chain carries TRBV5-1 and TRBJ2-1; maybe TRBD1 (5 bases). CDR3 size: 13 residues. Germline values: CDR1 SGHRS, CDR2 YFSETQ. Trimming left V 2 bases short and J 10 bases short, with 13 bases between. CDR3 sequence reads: CASSFEGAREQFF. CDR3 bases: TGCGCCAGCAGCTTCGAAGGGGCACGAGAGCAGTTCTTC.

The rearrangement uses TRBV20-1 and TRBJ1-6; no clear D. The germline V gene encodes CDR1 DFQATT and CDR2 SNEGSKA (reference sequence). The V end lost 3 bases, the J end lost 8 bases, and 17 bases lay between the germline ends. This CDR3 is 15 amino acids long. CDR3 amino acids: CSASKFEIGYSPLHF. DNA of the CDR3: TGCAGTGCTAGTAAATTTGAGATCGGGTATTCACCCCTCCACTTT.

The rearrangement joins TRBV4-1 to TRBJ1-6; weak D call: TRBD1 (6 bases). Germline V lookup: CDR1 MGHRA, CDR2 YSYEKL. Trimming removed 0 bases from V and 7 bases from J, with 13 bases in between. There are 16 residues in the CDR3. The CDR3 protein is CASSQETGLRNSPLHF. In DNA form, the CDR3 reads TGCGCCAGCAGCCAAGAAACAGGGCTGCGGAATTCACCCCTCCACTTT.

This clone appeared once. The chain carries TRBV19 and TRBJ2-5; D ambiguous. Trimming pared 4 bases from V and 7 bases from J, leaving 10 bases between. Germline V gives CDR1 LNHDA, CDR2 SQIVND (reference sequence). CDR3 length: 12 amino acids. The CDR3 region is CASSTSIGTQYF. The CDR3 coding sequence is TGTGCCAGTAGTACGTCGATCGGGACCCAGTACTTC.

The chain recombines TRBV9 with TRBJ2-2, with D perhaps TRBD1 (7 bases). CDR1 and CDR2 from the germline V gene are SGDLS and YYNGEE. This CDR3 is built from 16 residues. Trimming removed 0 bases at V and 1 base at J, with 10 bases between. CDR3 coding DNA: TGTGCCAGCAGCGTAGGCAGGGGGGAGAACACCGGGGAGCTGTTTTTT. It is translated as CASSVGRGENTGELFF.

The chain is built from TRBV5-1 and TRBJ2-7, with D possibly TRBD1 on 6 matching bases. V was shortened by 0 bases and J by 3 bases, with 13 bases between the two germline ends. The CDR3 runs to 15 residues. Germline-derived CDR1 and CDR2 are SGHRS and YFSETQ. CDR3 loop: CASSLAGQEIYEQYF. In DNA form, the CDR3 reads TGCGCCAGCAGCTTGGCGGGACAAGAAATCTACGAGCAGTACTTC.

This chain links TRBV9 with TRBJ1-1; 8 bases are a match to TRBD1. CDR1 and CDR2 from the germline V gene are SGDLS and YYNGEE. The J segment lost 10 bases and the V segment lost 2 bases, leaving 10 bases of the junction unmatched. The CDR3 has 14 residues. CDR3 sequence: CASSVSGTGLGAFF. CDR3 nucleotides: TGTGCCAGCAGCGTCTCCGGGACAGGCTTAGGAGCTTTCTTT.

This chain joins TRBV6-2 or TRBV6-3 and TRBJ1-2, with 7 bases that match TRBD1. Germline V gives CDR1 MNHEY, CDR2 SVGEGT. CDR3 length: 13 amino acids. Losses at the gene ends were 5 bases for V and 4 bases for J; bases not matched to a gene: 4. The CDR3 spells CASSEDRSYGYTF. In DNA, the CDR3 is TGTGCCAGCAGTGAGGACAGGAGCTATGGCTACACCTTC.

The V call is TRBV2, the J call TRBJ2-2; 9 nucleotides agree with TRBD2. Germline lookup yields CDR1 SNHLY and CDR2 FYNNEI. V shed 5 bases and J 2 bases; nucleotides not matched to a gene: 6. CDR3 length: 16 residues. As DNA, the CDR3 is TGTGCCAGCAGTTGGCTAGCGGGGAGCAACACCGGGGAGCTGTTTTTT. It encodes CASSWLAGSNTGELFF. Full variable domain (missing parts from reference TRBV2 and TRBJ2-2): EPEVTQTPSHQVTQMGQEVILRCVPISNHLYFYWYRQILGQKVEFLVSFYNNEISEKSEIFDDQFSVERPDGSNFTLKIRSTKLEDSAMYFCASSWLAGSNTGELFFGEGSRLTVL.

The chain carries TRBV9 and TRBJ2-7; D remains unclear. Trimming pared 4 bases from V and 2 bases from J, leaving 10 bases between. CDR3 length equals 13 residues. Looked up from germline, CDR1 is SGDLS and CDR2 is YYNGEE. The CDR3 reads CASSTNRAYEQYF. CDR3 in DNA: TGTGCCAGCAGCACCAATCGGGCCTACGAGCAGTACTTC.

CDR3 bases: TGTGCCAGCAGCTCCCACAGGGTATCGAGCACAGATACGCAGTATTTT. Its translation: CASSSHRVSSTDTQYF. The J gene is TRBJ2-3, the V gene TRBV9, with D tentatively TRBD1 (6 bases). Per germline, CDR1 SGDLS and CDR2 YYNGEE. This CDR3 comprises 16 residues. V shed 4 bases and J shed 0 bases, with 15 bases lying between them.

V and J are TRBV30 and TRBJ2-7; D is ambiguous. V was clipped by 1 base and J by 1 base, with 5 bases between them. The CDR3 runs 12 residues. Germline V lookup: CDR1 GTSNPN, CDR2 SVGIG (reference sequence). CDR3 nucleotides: TGTGCCTGGAGTGCCACATCCTACGAGCAGTACTTC. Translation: CAWSATSYEQYF. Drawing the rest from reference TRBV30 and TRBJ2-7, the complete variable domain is SQTIHQWPATLVQPVGSPLSLECTVEGTSNPNLYWYRQAAGRGLQLLFYSVGIGQISSEVPQNLSASRPQDRQFILSSKKLLLSDSGFYLCAWSATSYEQYFGPGTRLTVT.

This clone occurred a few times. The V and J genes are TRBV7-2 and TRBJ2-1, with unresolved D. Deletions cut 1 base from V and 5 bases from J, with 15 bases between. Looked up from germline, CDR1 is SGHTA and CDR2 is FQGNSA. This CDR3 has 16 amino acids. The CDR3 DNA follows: TGTGCCAGCAGCTTAGGGGTCGGCAACAGAAACAATGAGCAGTTCTTC. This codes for CASSLGVGNRNNEQFF.

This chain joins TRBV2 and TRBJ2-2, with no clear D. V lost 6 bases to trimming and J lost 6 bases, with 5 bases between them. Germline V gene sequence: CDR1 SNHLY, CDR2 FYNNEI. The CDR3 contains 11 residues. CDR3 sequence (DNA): TGTGCCAGCAGGGCAGCCGGGGAGCTGTTTTTT. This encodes CASRAAGELFF.

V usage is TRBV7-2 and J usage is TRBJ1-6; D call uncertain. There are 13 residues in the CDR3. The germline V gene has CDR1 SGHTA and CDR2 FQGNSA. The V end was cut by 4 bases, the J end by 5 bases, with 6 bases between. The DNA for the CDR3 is TGTGCCAGCAGCTGGTCAGATAATTCACCCCTCCACTTT. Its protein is CASSWSDNSPLHF. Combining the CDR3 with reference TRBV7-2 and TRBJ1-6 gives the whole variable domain GAGVSQSPSNKVTEKGKDVELRCDPISGHTALYWYRQSLGQGLEFLIYFQGNSAPDKSGLPSDRFSAERTGGSVSTLTIQRTQQEDSAVYLCASSWSDNSPLHFGNGTRLTVT.

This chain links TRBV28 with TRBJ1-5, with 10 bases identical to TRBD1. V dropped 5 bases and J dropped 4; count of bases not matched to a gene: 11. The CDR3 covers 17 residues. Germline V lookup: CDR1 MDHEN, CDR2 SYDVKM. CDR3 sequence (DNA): TGTGCCAGCAGTGGGACAGGGGCCCTCAATACTAATCAGCCCCAGCATTTT. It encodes CASSGTGALNTNQPQHF.

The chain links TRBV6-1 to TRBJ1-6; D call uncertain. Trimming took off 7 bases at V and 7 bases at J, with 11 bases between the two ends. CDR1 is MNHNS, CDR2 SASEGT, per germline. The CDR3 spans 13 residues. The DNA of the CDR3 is TGTGCCAGCAAGGAGAGGTCCAATTCACCCCTCCACTTT. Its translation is CASKERSNSPLHF.

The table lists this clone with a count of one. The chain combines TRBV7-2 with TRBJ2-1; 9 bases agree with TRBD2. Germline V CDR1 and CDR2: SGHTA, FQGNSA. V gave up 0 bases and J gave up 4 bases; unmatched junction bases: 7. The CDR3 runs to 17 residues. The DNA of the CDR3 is TGTGCCAGCAGCTTAGCGCTAACGGCGGGGGGGTACAATGAGCAGTTCTTC. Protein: CASSLALTAGGYNEQFF.

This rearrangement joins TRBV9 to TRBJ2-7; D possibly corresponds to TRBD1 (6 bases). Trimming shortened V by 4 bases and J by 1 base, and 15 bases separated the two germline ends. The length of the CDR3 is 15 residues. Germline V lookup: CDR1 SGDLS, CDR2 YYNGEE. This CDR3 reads CASSPTGLRSYEQYF. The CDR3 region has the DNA TGTGCCAGCAGCCCTACAGGGCTCAGATCCTACGAGCAGTACTTC. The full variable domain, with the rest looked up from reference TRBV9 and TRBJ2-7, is DSGVTQTPKHLITATGQRVTLRCSPRSGDLSVYWYQQSLDQGLQFLIQYYNGEERAKGNILERFSAQQFPDLHSELNLSSLELGDSALYFCASSPTGLRSYEQYFGPGTRLTVT.

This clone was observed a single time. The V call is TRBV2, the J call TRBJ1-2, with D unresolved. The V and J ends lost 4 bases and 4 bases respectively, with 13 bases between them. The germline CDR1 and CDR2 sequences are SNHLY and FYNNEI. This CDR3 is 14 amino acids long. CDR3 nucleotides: TGTGCCAGCAGTGGAGTCGCTGAGGGCTATGGCTACACCTTC. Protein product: CASSGVAEGYGYTF.

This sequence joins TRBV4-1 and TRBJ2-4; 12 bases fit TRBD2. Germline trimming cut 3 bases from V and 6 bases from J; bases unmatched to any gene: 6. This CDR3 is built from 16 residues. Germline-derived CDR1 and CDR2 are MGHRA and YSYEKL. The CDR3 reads CASSQAEGLAGNIQYF. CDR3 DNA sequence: TGCGCCAGCAGCCAGGCCGAGGGACTAGCGGGAAACATTCAGTACTTC.

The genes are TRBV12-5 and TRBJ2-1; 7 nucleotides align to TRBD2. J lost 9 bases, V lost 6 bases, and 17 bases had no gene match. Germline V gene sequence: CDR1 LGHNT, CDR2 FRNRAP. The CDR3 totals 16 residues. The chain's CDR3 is CASGANTGGSSGEQFF. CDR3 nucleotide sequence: TGTGCTAGTGGGGCAAATACGGGGGGAAGTTCCGGTGAGCAGTTCTTC.

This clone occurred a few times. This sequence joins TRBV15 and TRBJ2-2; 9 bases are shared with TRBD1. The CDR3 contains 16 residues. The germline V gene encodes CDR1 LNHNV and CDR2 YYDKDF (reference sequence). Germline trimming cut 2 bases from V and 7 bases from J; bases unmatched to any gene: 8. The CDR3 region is CATSRTGTGTFGELFF. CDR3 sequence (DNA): TGTGCCACCAGCAGAACCGGGACAGGGACCTTCGGGGAGCTGTTTTTT.

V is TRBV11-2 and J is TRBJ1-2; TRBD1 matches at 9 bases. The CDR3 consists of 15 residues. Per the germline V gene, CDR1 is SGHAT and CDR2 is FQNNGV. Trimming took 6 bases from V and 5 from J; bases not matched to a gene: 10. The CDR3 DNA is TGTGCCAGCAGGTCGGGACAGGGACCCATATATGGCTACACCTTC. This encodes CASRSGQGPIYGYTF.

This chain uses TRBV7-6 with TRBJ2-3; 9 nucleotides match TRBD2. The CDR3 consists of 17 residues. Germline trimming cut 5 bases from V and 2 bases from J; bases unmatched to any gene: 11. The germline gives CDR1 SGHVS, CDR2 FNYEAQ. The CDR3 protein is CASSLLPGLAVTDTQYF. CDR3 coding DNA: TGTGCCAGCAGCCTCCTACCGGGACTAGCAGTCACAGATACGCAGTATTTT.

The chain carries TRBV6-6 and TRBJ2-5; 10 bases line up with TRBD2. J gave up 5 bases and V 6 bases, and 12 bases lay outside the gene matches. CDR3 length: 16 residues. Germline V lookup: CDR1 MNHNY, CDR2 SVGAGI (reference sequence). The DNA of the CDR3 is TGTGCCAGCAGCCCTCTGGAGCGGGGGGGACGGGAGACCCAGTACTTC. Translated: CASSPLERGGRETQYF.

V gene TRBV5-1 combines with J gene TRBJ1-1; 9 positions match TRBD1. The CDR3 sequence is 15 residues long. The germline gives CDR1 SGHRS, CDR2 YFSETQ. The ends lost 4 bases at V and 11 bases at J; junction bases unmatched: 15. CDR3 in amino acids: CASSVAGTGWTDAFF. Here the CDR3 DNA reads TGCGCCAGCAGCGTAGCCGGGACAGGGTGGACGGACGCTTTCTTT.

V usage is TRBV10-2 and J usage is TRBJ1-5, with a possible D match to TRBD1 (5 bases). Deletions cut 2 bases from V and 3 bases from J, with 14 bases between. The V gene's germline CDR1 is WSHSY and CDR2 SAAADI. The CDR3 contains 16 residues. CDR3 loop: CASSENQGASNQPQHF. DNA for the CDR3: TGCGCCAGCAGTGAGAACCAAGGGGCCTCCAATCAGCCCCAGCATTTT.

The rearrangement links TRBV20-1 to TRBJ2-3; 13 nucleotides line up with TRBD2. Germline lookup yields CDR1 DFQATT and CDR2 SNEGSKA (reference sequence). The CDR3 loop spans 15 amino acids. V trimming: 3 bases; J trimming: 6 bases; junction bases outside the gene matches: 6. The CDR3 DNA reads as TGCAGTGCTAGTGGACTAGCGGGGGTGGGGGATACGCAGTATTTT. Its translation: CSASGLAGVGDTQYF.

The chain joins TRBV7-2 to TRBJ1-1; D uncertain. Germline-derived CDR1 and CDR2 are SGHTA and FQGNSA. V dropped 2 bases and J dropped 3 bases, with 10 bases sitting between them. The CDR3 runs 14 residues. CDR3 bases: TGTGCCAGCAGCTTATCCACTATTGACACTGAAGCTTTCTTT. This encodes CASSLSTIDTEAFF.

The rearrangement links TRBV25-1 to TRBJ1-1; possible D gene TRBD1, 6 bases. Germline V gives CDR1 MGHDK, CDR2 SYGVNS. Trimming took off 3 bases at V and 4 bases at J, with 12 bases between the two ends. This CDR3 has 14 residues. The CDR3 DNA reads TGTGCCAGCAGTGAGGAAACCAGGGGCACTGAAGCTTTCTTT. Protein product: CASSEETRGTEAFF.

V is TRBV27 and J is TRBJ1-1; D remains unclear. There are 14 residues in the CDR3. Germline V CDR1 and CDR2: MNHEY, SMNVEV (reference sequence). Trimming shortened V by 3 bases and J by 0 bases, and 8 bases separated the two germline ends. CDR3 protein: CASSFGGLNTEAFF. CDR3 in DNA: TGTGCCAGCAGTTTTGGCGGGTTGAACACTGAAGCTTTCTTT.